The present entry profiles one TCR beta chain with its context. Its antigen is unidentified. This CDR3 is 16 amino acids long. From germline, CDR1 is SGHAT and CDR2 FQNNGV. There were no patients who had received any treatment before thyroid surgery. This record belongs to a study of metastatic and nonmetastatic thyroid tumors. About the study: Across peripheral blood and tumor or nodule tissue samples taken from malignant and benign thyroid patients, the repertoires were compared with one another. Regarding the study as a whole: Reportedly, malignant thyroid tumors had significantly higher TCR beta diversity than benign nodules, in blood and tumor.

Per the study methods: A papillary thyroid cancer distant-metastasis classifier was built from CDR3 differences across clinicopathological groups. TCRdb re-called the PCR reads through MiXCR. Here the V and J calls rest on TCRdb's processing, not on the authors' analysis. The sample holds just under 8,000 clones; roughly 26% are singletons and the top ten take about 6.3%. The chain links TRBV11-2 to TRBJ2-7; no firm D call. The DNA end favors TRBJ2-3, so the J call may be wrong. The sequencing input was adjacent normal tissue. The receptor was isolated from a female donor with papillary thyroid cancer or a benign thyroid nodule (not recorded which). Some clones in this sample may be carry-over from other donors' samples. DNA of the CDR3: TGTGCCAGCAGCTTATCCCTCGGTGCTTCAAGCTACGATCAGTATTTT. Its protein product is CASSLSLGASSYDQYF.